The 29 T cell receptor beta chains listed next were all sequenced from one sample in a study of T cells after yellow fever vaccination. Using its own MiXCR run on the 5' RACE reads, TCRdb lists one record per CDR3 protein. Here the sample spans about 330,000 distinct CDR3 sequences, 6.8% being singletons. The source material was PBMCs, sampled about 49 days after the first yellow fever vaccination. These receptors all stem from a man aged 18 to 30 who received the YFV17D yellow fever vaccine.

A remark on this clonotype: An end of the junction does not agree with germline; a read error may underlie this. CDR3 nucleotide sequence: TGTGCCAGCAGCTCCGGGACAGGTCCCTACCAGCAGTACTTC. It translates to CASSSGTGPYQQYF. The chain is built from TRBV12-3 or TRBV12-4 and TRBJ2-7; 8 nucleotides match TRBD1. There are 14 residues in the CDR3.

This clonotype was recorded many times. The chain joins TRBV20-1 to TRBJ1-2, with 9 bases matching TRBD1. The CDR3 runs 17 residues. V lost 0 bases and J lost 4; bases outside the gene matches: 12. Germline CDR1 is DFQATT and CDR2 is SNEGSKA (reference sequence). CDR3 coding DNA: TGCAGTGCTAGAGATCGTATCCTACAGGGGGCCATCTATGGCTACACCTTC. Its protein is CSARDRILQGAIYGYTF.

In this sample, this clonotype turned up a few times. CDR3 bases: TGTGCCAGCAGCTTTAGACCCGCACCGGATACGCAGTATTTT. This encodes CASSFRPAPDTQYF. The rearrangement uses TRBV7-8 and TRBJ2-3; no definite D call. The germline CDR1 and CDR2 sequences are SGHVS and FQNEAQ. This CDR3 contains 14 residues. Trimming shortened V by 3 bases and J by 6 bases, and 13 bases separated the two germline ends.

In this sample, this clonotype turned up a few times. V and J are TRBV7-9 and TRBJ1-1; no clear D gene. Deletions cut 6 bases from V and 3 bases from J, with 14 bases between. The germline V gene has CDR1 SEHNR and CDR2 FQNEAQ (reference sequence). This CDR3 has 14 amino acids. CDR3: CASRLTGEYTEAFF. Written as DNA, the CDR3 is TGTGCCAGCAGGTTAACCGGGGAATACACTGAAGCTTTCTTT.

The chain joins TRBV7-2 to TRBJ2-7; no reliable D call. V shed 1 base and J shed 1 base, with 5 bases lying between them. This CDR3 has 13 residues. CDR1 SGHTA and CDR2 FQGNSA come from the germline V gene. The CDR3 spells CASSLVESYEQYF. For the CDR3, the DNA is TGTGCCAGCAGCTTAGTAGAATCCTACGAGCAGTACTTC.

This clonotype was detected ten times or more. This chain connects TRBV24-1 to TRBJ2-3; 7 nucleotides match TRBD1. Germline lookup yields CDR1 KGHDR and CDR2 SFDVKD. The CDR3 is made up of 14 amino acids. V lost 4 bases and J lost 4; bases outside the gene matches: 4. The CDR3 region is CATSEQGFSDTQYF. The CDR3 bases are TGTGCCACCAGTGAACAGGGGTTCTCAGATACGCAGTATTTT.

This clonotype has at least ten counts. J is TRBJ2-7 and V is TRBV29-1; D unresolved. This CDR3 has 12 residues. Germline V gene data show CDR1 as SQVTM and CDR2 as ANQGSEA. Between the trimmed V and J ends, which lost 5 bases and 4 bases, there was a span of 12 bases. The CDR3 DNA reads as TGCAGCGTTAGTCACGGAGAATACGAGCAGTACTTC. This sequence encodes CSVSHGEYEQYF.

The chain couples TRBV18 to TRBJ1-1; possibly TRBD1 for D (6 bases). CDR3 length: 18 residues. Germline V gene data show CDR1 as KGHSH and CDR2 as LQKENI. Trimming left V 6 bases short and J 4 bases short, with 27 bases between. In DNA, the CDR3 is TGTGCCAGCTCGCAACGTCCCAGGGGCACTACGGTGGGCACTGAAGCTTTCTTT. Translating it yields CASSQRPRGTTVGTEAFF.

The CDR3 DNA follows: TGTGCCATCAGGAGGGACAGGGGTACAAATGAGCAGTTCTTC. Protein: CAIRRDRGTNEQFF. The chain has TRBV10-3 and TRBJ2-1; 10 bases align to TRBD1. CDR3 size: 14 residues. Germline V gene data show CDR1 as ENHRY and CDR2 as SYGVKD. Trimming at V came to 6 bases and at J to 7 bases, leaving 6 bases not matched to a gene.

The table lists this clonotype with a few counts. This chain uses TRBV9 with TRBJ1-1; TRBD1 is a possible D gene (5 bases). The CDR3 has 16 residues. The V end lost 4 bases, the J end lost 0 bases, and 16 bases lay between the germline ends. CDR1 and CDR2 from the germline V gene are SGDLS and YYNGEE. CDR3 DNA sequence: TGTGCCAGCAGCCCGGGGGAGGCGTCAATGAACACTGAAGCTTTCTTT. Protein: CASSPGEASMNTEAFF. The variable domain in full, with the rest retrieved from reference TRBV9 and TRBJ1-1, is DSGVTQTPKHLITATGQRVTLRCSPRSGDLSVYWYQQSLDQGLQFLIQYYNGEERAKGNILERFSAQQFPDLHSELNLSSLELGDSALYFCASSPGEASMNTEAFFGQGTRLTVV.

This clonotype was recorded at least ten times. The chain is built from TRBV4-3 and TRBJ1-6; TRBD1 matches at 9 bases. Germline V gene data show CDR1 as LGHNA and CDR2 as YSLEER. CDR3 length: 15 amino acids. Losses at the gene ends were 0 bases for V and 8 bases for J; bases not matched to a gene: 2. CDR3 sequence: CASSQDDRGDSPLHF. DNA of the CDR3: TGCGCCAGCAGCCAAGATGACAGGGGGGATTCACCCCTCCACTTT.

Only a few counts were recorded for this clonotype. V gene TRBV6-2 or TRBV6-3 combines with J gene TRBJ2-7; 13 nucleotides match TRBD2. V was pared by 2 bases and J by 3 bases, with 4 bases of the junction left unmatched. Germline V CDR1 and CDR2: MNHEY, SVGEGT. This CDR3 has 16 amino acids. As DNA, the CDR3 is TGTGCCAGCAGTTACGCTGGACTAGCGGGGGACTACGAGCAGTACTTC. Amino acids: CASSYAGLAGDYEQYF.

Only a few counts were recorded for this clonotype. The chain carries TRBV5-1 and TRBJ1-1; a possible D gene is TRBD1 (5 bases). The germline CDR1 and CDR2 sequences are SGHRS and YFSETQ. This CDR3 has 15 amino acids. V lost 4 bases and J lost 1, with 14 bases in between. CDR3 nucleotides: TGCGCCAGCAGCGAGGTCGGGGGAGCGAACACTGAAGCTTTCTTT. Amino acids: CASSEVGGANTEAFF.

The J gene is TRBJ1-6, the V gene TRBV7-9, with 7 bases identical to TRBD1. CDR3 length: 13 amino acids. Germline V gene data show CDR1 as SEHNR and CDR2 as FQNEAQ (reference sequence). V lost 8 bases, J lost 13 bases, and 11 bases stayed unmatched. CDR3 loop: CASQGGAGNPLHF. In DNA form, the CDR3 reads TGTGCCAGCCAGGGGGGCGCGGGAAACCCCCTCCACTTT.

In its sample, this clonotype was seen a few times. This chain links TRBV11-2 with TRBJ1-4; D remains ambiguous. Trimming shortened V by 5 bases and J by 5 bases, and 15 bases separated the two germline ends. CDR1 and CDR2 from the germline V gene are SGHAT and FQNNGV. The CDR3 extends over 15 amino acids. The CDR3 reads CASSPIRDTNEKLFF. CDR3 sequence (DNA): TGTGCCAGCAGCCCGATTCGCGACACAAATGAAAAACTGTTTTTT.

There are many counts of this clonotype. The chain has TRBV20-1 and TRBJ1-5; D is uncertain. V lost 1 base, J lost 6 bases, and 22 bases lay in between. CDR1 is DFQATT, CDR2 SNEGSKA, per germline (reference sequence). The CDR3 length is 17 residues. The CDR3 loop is CSARGKGRTYIAQPQHF. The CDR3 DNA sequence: TGCAGTGCTAGAGGAAAGGGCCGAACCTATATCGCTCAGCCCCAGCATTTT.

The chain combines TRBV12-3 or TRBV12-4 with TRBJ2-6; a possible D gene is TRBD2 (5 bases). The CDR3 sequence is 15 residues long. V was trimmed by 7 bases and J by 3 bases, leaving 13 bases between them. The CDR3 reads CASTKRGIGANVLTF. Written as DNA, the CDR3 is TGTGCCAGCACCAAACGAGGGATTGGGGCCAACGTCCTGACTTTC.

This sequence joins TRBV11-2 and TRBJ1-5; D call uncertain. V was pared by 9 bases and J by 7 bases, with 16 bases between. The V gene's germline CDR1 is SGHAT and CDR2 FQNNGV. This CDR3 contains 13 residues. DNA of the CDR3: TGTGCCAGTAGCGAGGGTCCCATCCAGCCCCAGCATTTT. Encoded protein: CASSEGPIQPQHF.

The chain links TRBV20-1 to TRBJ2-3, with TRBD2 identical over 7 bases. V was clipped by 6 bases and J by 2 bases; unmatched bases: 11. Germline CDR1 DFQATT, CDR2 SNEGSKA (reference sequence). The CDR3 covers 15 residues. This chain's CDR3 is CSARNLADLTDTQYF. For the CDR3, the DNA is TGCAGTGCCCGAAACCTAGCGGACCTCACAGATACGCAGTATTTT.

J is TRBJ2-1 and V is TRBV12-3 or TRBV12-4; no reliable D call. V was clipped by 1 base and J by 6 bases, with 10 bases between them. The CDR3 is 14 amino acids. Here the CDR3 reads CASSLEVWGNEQFF. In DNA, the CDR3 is TGTGCCAGCAGTTTAGAGGTGTGGGGCAATGAGCAGTTCTTC.

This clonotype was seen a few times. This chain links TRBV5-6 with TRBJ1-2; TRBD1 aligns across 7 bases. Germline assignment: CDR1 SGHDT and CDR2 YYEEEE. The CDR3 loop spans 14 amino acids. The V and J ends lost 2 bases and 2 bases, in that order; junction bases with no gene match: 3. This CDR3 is CASSFGQANYGYTF. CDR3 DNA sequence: TGTGCCAGCAGCTTCGGACAGGCCAACTATGGCTACACCTTC. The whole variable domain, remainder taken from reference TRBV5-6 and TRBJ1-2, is DAGVTQSPTHLIKTRGQQVTLRCSPKSGHDTVSWYQQALGQGPQFIFQYYEEEERQRGNFPDRFSGHQFPNYSSELNVNALLLGDSALYLCASSFGQANYGYTFGSGTRLTVV.

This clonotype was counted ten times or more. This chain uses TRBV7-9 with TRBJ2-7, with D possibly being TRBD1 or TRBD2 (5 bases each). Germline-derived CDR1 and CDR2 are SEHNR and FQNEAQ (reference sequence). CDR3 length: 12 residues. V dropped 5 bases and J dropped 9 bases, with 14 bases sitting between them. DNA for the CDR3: TGTGCCAGCAGCCCGGGGCTGGGGGTGCAGTACTTC. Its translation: CASSPGLGVQYF.

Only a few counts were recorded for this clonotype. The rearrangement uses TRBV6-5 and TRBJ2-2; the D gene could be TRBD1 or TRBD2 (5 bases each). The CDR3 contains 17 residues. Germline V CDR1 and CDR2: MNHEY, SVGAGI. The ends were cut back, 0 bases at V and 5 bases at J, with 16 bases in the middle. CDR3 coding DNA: TGTGCCAGCAGTTACTCGTCCCAGCGAGGGGCTACCGGGGAGCTGTTTTTT. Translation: CASSYSSQRGATGELFF.

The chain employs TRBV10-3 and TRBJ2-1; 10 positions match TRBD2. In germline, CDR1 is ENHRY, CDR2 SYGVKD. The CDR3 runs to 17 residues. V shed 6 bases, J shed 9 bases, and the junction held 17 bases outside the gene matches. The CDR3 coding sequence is TGTGCCATCAGGACAGATCTCGAGCGGGGGGGCTCTGGTGAGCAGTTCTTC. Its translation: CAIRTDLERGGSGEQFF.

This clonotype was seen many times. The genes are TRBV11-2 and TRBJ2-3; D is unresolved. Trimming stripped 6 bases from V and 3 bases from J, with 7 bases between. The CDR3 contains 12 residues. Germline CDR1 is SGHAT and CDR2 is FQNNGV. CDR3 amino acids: CASRDRTDTQYF. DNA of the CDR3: TGTGCCAGCAGAGACCGAACAGATACGCAGTATTTT.

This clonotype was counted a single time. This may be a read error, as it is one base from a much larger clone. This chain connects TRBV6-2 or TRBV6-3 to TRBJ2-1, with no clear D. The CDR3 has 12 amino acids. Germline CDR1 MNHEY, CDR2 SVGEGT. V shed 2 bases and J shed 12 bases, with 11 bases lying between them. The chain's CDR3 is CASSYVQYRQFF. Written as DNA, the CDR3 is TGTGCCAGCAGTTACGTCCAATACCGGCAGTTCTTC.

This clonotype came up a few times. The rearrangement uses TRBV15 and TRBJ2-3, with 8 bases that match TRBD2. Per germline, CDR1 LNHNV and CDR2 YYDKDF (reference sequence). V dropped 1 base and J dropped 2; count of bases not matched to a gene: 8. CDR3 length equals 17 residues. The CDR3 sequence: CATSRVRGGRPTDTQYF. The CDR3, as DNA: TGTGCCACCAGCAGAGTACGGGGGGGACGTCCCACAGATACGCAGTATTTT.

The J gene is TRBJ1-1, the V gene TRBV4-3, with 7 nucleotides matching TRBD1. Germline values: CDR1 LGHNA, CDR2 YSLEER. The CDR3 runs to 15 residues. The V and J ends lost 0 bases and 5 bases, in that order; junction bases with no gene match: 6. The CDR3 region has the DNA TGCGCCAGCAGCCAAGAGGGACAGTTAGGGACTGAAGCTTTCTTT. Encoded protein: CASSQEGQLGTEAFF.

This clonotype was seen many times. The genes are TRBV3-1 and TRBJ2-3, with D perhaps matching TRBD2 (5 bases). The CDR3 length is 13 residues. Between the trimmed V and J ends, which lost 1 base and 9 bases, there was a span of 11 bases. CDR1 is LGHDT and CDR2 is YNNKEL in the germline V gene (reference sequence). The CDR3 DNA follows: TGTGCCAGCAGCCAAGTGGGAGCGGACACGCAGTATTTT. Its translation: CASSQVGADTQYF.